These 18 T cell receptor beta chains were all obtained from the same sample, sequenced in a study of spatial heterogeneity in lung cancer. General study points: Tumoral mutation counts were tracked by counts of expanded intratumoral alpha and beta TCRs.

Each CDR3 protein is one row after TCRdb ran MiXCR on the 5' RACE reads. The sample records 20,000 to 25,000 distinct CDR3 sequences, under 8% being singletons. Time point defined: sample taken at primary tumor resection. These receptors' antigens are unknown. The sample in question was lung tumor tissue, obtained at surgery. Receptors originate from a male donor with early-stage non-small cell lung cancer.

This clonotype was found a few times. This chain links TRBV3-1 with TRBJ2-1; 12 positions agree with TRBD2. V lost 1 base to trimming and J lost 12 bases; unmatched junction nucleotides: 7. This CDR3 contains 15 residues. Germline V gene sequence: CDR1 LGHDT, CDR2 YNNKEL (reference sequence). DNA for the CDR3: TGTGCCAGCAGCCAAGGCCTAGCGGGGGGGGATCGGCAGTTCTTC. It is translated as CASSQGLAGGDRQFF.

The sample holds many counts of this clonotype. The CDR3 DNA reads as TGTGCCAGCAGCCCTGGGACGGTTAATGAAAAACTGTTTTTT. Translated, it gives CASSPGTVNEKLFF. The chain is built from TRBV7-9 and TRBJ1-4; possibly TRBD1 for D (5 bases). V dropped 5 bases and J dropped 4 bases, with 11 bases sitting between them. Looked up from germline, CDR1 is SEHNR and CDR2 is FQNEAQ (reference sequence). The CDR3 is 14 amino acids.

There are many counts of this clonotype. The genes are TRBV2 and TRBJ1-2; D not certain. In germline, CDR1 is SNHLY, CDR2 FYNNEI. V was pared by 7 bases and J by 3 bases, with 12 bases between. The CDR3 covers 13 residues. The CDR3 sequence: CASNSRGYYGYTF. The CDR3 region has the DNA TGTGCCAGCAATTCTCGGGGATACTATGGCTACACCTTC.

Many counts were recorded for this clonotype. This chain joins TRBV29-1 and TRBJ2-5; D gene unclear. The CDR3 is made up of 14 amino acids. CDR1 is SQVTM, CDR2 ANQGSEA, per germline. V shed 7 bases and J shed 2 bases, with 17 bases lying between them. The DNA of the CDR3 is TGCAGCGCCCGCGCCCTTGGTAGGCAAGAGACCCAGTACTTC. Encoded protein: CSARALGRQETQYF.

The sample holds many counts of this clonotype. The chain joins TRBV11-2 to TRBJ2-1; D ambiguous. The CDR3 extends over 15 amino acids. Trimming left V 0 bases short and J 5 bases short, with 11 bases between. Germline CDR1 is SGHAT and CDR2 is FQNNGV. CDR3: CASSLDVGWHNEQFF. As DNA, the CDR3 is TGTGCCAGCAGCTTAGATGTTGGGTGGCACAATGAGCAGTTCTTC.

This clonotype is termed medium-sized. This chain links TRBV5-1 with TRBJ1-2, with TRBD1 matching over 7 bases. Germline CDR1 is SGHRS and CDR2 is YFSETQ. The CDR3 loop spans 18 amino acids. V dropped 4 bases and J dropped 4; count of bases not matched to a gene: 19. The CDR3 DNA sequence: TGCGCCAGCAGCGCCCCCGGGACAGAGTTCGCCCGCTTCTATGGCTACACCTTC. This translates into CASSAPGTEFARFYGYTF.

This clonotype was seen at least ten times. The chain combines TRBV7-9 with TRBJ2-5; TRBD1 matches 9 bases. Unmatched junction bases numbered 8, after V lost 4 bases and J lost 5 bases. This CDR3 has 15 residues. Per germline, CDR1 SEHNR and CDR2 FQNEAQ (reference sequence). The CDR3 DNA sequence: TGTGCCAGCAGCTCGGGCGGACAGGGGATGGAGACCCAGTACTTC. Translated, it gives CASSSGGQGMETQYF.

This clonotype came up many times. The chain is built from TRBV7-2 and TRBJ2-7, with no clear D. The CDR3 loop spans 16 amino acids. Germline CDR1 is SGHTA and CDR2 is FQGNSA. V lost 5 bases and J lost 0, with 17 bases in between. CDR3 coding DNA: TGTGCCAGCAGCCCTACCGCGTTGTTGGTCTCCTACGAGCAGTACTTC. Translating gives CASSPTALLVSYEQYF.

This clonotype came up a few times. One base away lies a much larger clone, so this may be a sequencing read error. The rearrangement links TRBV7-2 to TRBJ2-3, with 7 bases aligning to TRBD1. This CDR3 is built from 16 residues. CDR1 SGHTA and CDR2 FQGNSA come from the germline V gene. The DNA for the CDR3 is TGTGTCAGCAGCCCCCAGAGAGGGGGCCGCACAGATACGCAGTATTTT. Residues: CVSSPQRGGRTDTQYF.

The table lists this clonotype with many counts. J is TRBJ2-5 and V is TRBV6-1; tentatively, D is TRBD2 (7 bases). Trimming left V 6 bases short and J 4 bases short, with 9 bases between. Germline CDR1 and CDR2: MNHNS and SASEGT. The CDR3 spans 12 residues. DNA for the CDR3: TGTGCCAGCAGGCGGGGGCGAGAGACCCAGTACTTC. Residues: CASRRGRETQYF.

This clonotype came up many times. J is TRBJ1-6 and V is TRBV5-6; D gene unclear. The CDR3 has 15 amino acids. The V end was cut by 7 bases, the J end by 8 bases, with 19 bases between. Germline V gene sequence: CDR1 SGHDT, CDR2 YYEEEE. In DNA, the CDR3 is TGTGCCAGCCGGCTGTGGTCGGGTGTATATTCACCCCTCCACTTT. This codes for CASRLWSGVYSPLHF.

This clonotype appeared many times. The chain has TRBV4-3 and TRBJ1-6; D uncertain. The CDR3 contains 15 residues. Per the germline V gene, CDR1 is LGHNA and CDR2 is YSLEER. Trimming cost V 1 base and J 7 bases, with 11 bases left between them. CDR3 sequence reads: CASSQARTENSPLHF. CDR3 nucleotides: TGCGCCAGCAGCCAAGCTAGGACCGAGAATTCACCCCTCCACTTT.

There are a few counts of this clonotype. The rearrangement links TRBV6-1 to TRBJ1-1; D not certain. CDR3 length: 11 residues. Germline V gene lookup returns CDR1 MNHNS and CDR2 SASEGT. The germline V and J ends were trimmed by 10 bases and 5 bases, with 11 bases remaining between them. The CDR3 coding sequence is TGTGCCATCGTGGTCGGAACTGAAGCTTTCTTT. Protein sequence: CAIVVGTEAFF.

This clonotype occurred many times. The chain is built from TRBV7-9 and TRBJ1-6; 9 nucleotides align to TRBD1. This CDR3 has 16 amino acids. V trimming: 4 bases; J trimming: 4 bases; junction bases outside the gene matches: 5. CDR1 and CDR2 from the germline V gene are SEHNR and FQNEAQ (reference sequence). CDR3 nucleotides: TGTGCCAGCAGCTGGGGACAGGGCTTTTATAATTCACCCCTCCACTTT. Encoded protein: CASSWGQGFYNSPLHF.

This clonotype came up many times. This rearrangement joins TRBV9 to TRBJ1-6; TRBD1 agrees at 8 bases. This CDR3 spans 15 amino acids. Looked up from germline, CDR1 is SGDLS and CDR2 is YYNGEE. V gave up 4 bases and J gave up 4 bases; unmatched junction bases: 4. DNA for the CDR3: TGTGCCAGCAGCACGCGGACAGGGTATAATTCACCCCTCCACTTT. Its protein product is CASSTRTGYNSPLHF.

Turning to this clonotype: One end of the junction does not line up with germline, which may come from a read error. The chain employs TRBV3-1 and TRBJ2-7; tentatively, D is TRBD1 or TRBD2 (5 bases each). In germline, CDR1 is LGHDT, CDR2 YNNKEL (reference sequence). This CDR3 spans 18 amino acids. CDR3 sequence (DNA): TGTGCCAACAGCCAAGACCTAAGAGGGGCCGCGGCGATACCCGAGCAGTACTTC. This translates into CANSQDLRGAAAIPEQYF.

This clonotype was found many times. J is TRBJ2-1 and V is TRBV20-1; D is possibly TRBD1 (6 bases). V lost 5 bases to trimming and J lost 4 bases, with 9 bases between them. There are 12 residues in the CDR3. Germline V lookup: CDR1 DFQATT, CDR2 SNEGSKA (reference sequence). The CDR3: CSALTGYNEQFF. The CDR3 DNA reads as TGCAGTGCTCTTACAGGGTACAATGAGCAGTTCTTC.

This clonotype was counted many times. The chain recombines TRBV5-5 with TRBJ1-1; D is unclear. Trimming removed 3 bases at V and 0 bases at J, with 12 bases between. The CDR3 spans 15 residues. The germline V gene encodes CDR1 SGHKS and CDR2 YYEKEE (reference sequence). The CDR3 spells CASSSTTFMNTEAFF. The CDR3 bases are TGTGCCAGCAGCTCGACAACTTTCATGAACACTGAAGCTTTCTTT.